This TCR beta chain was sequenced for a study of naive and memory T cell subsets. The library had UMIs added by 3' ligation of an oligonucleotide to TCR cDNA. Whole blood, roughly 2.5 ml, came from adult healthy volunteers. V lost 6 bases to trimming and J lost 0 bases, with 11 bases between them. The CDR3 is made up of 14 amino acids. Germline V gene lookup returns CDR1 SQVTM and CDR2 ANQGSEA. This clonotype was observed many times. The SP2 primer and nested alpha and beta constant region primers amplified ligated cDNA in four rounds. Using its own MiXCR run on the 5' RACE reads, TCRdb lists one record per CDR3 protein. Among roughly 56,000 distinct CDR3 sequences listed, 7.2% were seen once.

This sequence joins TRBV29-1 and TRBJ2-2, with TRBD1 as a possible D gene (6 bases). The TCR comes from a male donor in good health. CDR3 nucleotides: TGCAGCGTAGCAGGGGTAGCGAACACCGGGGAGCTGTTTTTT. Translating gives CSVAGVANTGELFF.